Listed below are T cell receptor beta chains from one sample, sequenced in a study of monozygotic twins with cystic fibrosis. Some clones are missing from TCRdb's copy, which holds only in-frame ones; the method was immunoSEQ multiplex PCR. The table includes over 15,000 clones, 95% to 97% detected once. The sample was blood. The receptor set was obtained from a woman between 25 and 40 years old with cystic fibrosis. Both conserved end residues are part of each CDR3. D genes are given only for firm matches.

>TRBD2|TRBJ2-7|TRBV5-1|15
CASSLAGGIYYEQYF
TGCGCCAGCAGCTTGGCGGGGGGGATATACTACGAGCAGTACTTC
>TRBD2|TRBJ2-3|TRBV12-5|13
CASGSGGADTQYF
TGTGCTAGTGGTTCGGGGGGGGCAGATACGCAGTATTTT
>NA|TRBJ2-7|TRBV28|14
CASSLGLGRYEQYF
TGTGCCAGCAGTTTGGGACTGGGCCGCTACGAGCAGTACTTC
>NA|TRBJ1-5|TRBV6-6|16
CASSYLPVPGNQPQHF
TGTGCCAGCAGTTACCTCCCTGTTCCGGGCAATCAGCCCCAGCATTTT
>NA|TRBJ2-7|TRBV5-1|13
CASSFSGTYEQYF
TGCGCCAGCAGCTTTTCGGGCACCTACGAGCAGTACTTC
>NA|TRBJ2-7|TRBV27|16
CASSSLRVRATYEQYF
TGTGCCAGCAGTTCCCTTAGGGTCAGGGCAACCTACGAGCAGTACTTC
>TRBD2|TRBJ2-7|TRBV7-6|15
CASSLVSGGTYEQYF
TGTGCCAGCAGCTTAGTTAGCGGGGGCACCTACGAGCAGTACTTC
>NA|TRBJ2-3|TRBV29-1|15
CSVAMTTPTSDTQYF
TGCAGCGTTGCTATGACTACCCCAACCTCAGATACGCAGTATTTT
>NA|TRBJ2-1|TRBV13|13
CASSLGGGNEQFF
TGTGCCAGCAGCTTAGGAGGGGGAAATGAGCAGTTCTTC
>TRBD1|TRBJ2-1|TRBV19|14
CASGRDRGLDEQFF
TGTGCCAGTGGCCGGGACAGGGGGCTAGATGAGCAGTTCTTC
>TRBD1|TRBJ1-1|TRBV19|14
CASSEGGWNTEAFF
TGTGCCAGTAGTGAAGGGGGCTGGAACACTGAAGCTTTCTTT
>NA|TRBJ2-3|TRBV10-3|13
CAIRRDLPDTQYF
TGTGCCATCAGGAGAGACCTTCCAGATACGCAGTATTTT